The rows below give T cell receptor beta chains drawn from one sample of a study of T cells after yellow fever vaccination. TCRdb ran MiXCR on the 5' RACE reads and lists one entry per CDR3 protein. The data contain a few hundred thousand distinct CDR3 sequences, 4.1% of them seen just once; the ten biggest clones take up approximately 25%. Sequenced here: PBMCs, sampled 5 days after the yellow fever booster vaccination. Source of these receptors: a man aged 18 to 30 who received the YFV17D yellow fever vaccine. Each CDR3 is given with its conserved first and last residue. The D gene is left open where the match is weak. Not all rows give a size; the values are once, few, many and, for expanded clones, a class.

TRBJ2-1,14,TRBV24-1,few,TRBD2,CATSVSGGAGEQFF,TGTGCCACCAGTGTTAGCGGGGGGGCTGGTGAGCAGTTCTTC
TRBJ2-3,12,TRBV20-1,.,TRBD2,CSARPGRNGQYF,TGCAGTGCTAGACCCGGGAGGAACGGGCAGTATTTT
TRBJ2-5,15,TRBV5-5,.,TRBD1,CASSFRQGARETQYF,TGTGCCAGCAGCTTCAGACAGGGGGCTAGGGAGACCCAGTACTTC
TRBJ2-3,13,TRBV7-9,few,.,CASISISDDTQYF,TGTGCCAGCATCTCAATCTCGGACGATACGCAGTATTTT
TRBJ1-1,15,TRBV12-3/TRBV12-4,many,TRBD1,CASSRRTGTNTEAFF,TGTGCCAGCAGTCGCCGGACAGGGACGAACACTGAAGCTTTCTTT
TRBJ2-6,17,TRBV5-4,.,.,CASSRQGFSSGANVLTF,TGTGCCAGCAGCCGACAAGGGTTTTCCTCTGGGGCCAACGTCCTGACTTTC
TRBJ1-3,15,TRBV28,.,.,CASSLATSSGNTIYF,TGTGCCAGCAGTTTGGCAACCTCCTCTGGAAACACCATATATTTT
TRBJ2-5,15,TRBV19,.,.,CASSILWTDQETQYF,TGTGCCAGTAGTATCCTTTGGACAGATCAAGAGACCCAGTACTTC
TRBJ1-6,13,TRBV19,many,TRBD1,CATRTGYNSPLHF,TGTGCCACCAGGACAGGTTATAATTCACCCCTCCACTTT
TRBJ1-1,13,TRBV7-2,many,TRBD1,CASSLNRDRVAFF,TGTGCCAGCAGCTTAAACCGGGACAGAGTTGCTTTCTTT
TRBJ1-6,13,TRBV5-4,few,.,CASSFGSGSPLHF,TGTGCCAGCAGTTTTGGGAGCGGGTCACCCCTCCACTTT
TRBJ2-1,13,TRBV30,many,TRBD1,CAWGQGADNEQFF,TGTGCCTGGGGACAGGGGGCGGACAATGAGCAGTTCTTC
TRBJ1-2,15,TRBV14,few,.,CASSQYQAGSYGYTF,TGTGCCAGCAGCCAATACCAGGCCGGATCCTATGGCTACACCTTC
TRBJ2-2,17,TRBV7-6,few,TRBD2,CASSVRLAGALAGELFF,TGTGCCAGCAGCGTCAGACTAGCGGGGGCGCTTGCCGGGGAGCTGTTTTTT
TRBJ1-2,15,TRBV12-5,.,.,CASGLEPLGRYGYTF,TGTGCTAGTGGTTTGGAACCACTGGGAAGATATGGCTACACCTTC
TRBJ1-4,12,TRBV2,few,.,CASTGREEKLFF,TGTGCCAGCACGGGGAGAGAGGAAAAACTGTTTTTT
TRBJ1-1,13,TRBV27,.,.,CASSLYWDTEAFF,TGTGCCAGCAGTTTATACTGGGACACTGAAGCTTTCTTT
TRBJ1-5,15,TRBV6-2/TRBV6-3,.,TRBD1,CASRGGQDGNQPQHF,TGTGCCAGCAGAGGGGGACAGGATGGGAATCAGCCCCAGCATTTT
TRBJ2-2,14,TRBV15,many,.,CATSRGVGTGELFF,TGTGCCACCAGCAGAGGCGTTGGGACCGGGGAGCTGTTTTTT
TRBJ1-2,14,TRBV5-6,.,TRBD1,CASSLDLRRGGYTF,TGTGCCAGCAGCCTTGACTTACGCAGGGGGGGCTACACCTTC
TRBJ2-2,16,TRBV24-1,few,TRBD2,CATSDISGGFTGELFF,TGTGCCACCAGTGATATTAGCGGGGGGTTCACCGGGGAGCTGTTTTTT
TRBJ1-2,13,TRBV30,few,TRBD1,CAWSRDRVYGYTF,TGTGCCTGGAGTAGGGACAGGGTCTATGGCTACACCTTC
TRBJ2-3,18,TRBV5-6,few,TRBD2,CASRVTSGGAGSADTQYF,TGTGCCAGCAGGGTCACTAGCGGGGGGGCCGGGTCGGCAGATACGCAGTATTTT
TRBJ1-6,14,TRBV5-6,.,.,CASSLDGNNSPLHF,TGTGCCAGCAGCTTGGACGGAAATAATTCACCCCTCCACTTT
TRBJ2-5,13,TRBV7-2,few,.,CASRTPRGETQYF,TGTGCCAGCAGGACCCCCCGGGGAGAGACCCAGTACTTC
TRBJ1-5,14,TRBV19,.,.,CASSMQDSNQPQHF,TGTGCCAGTAGTATGCAGGATAGCAATCAGCCCCAGCATTTT
TRBJ2-2,13,TRBV24-1,many,.,CATLDPNTGELFF,TGTGCCACTTTGGACCCGAACACCGGGGAGCTGTTTTTT
TRBJ1-6,13,TRBV7-8,.,.,CASSLLGGSPLHF,TGTGCCAGCAGCTTGTTGGGGGGATCACCCCTCCACTTT
TRBJ2-3,17,TRBV7-2,many,TRBD2,CASSLVGTSGGLDTQYF,TGTGCCAGCAGCTTAGTTGGGACTAGCGGGGGGCTTGATACGCAGTATTTT
TRBJ1-2,14,TRBV4-2,few,.,CASSQDGTSGGYTF,TGTGCCAGCAGCCAAGATGGCACTTCCGGGGGCTACACCTTC
TRBJ1-2,13,TRBV25-1,few,.,CASSDPGKYGYTF,TGTGCCAGCAGTGATCCGGGAAAGTATGGCTACACCTTC
TRBJ2-3,14,TRBV5-1,many,.,CASSFPSAGDTQYF,TGCGCCAGCAGCTTCCCTAGTGCTGGAGATACGCAGTATTTT
TRBJ2-7,12,TRBV20-1,many,.,CSARGRIYEQYF,TGCAGTGCTAGAGGTCGGATCTACGAGCAGTACTTC
TRBJ1-2,13,TRBV6-2/TRBV6-3,few,.,CASRYTGASGYTF,TGTGCCAGCAGATATACAGGCGCGAGCGGCTACACCTTC
TRBJ2-3,14,TRBV20-1,many,.,CSARWGPGTDTQYF,TGCAGTGCTAGGTGGGGCCCGGGAACAGATACGCAGTATTTT
TRBJ1-4,11,TRBV2,few,.,CASSYGRKLFF,TGTGCCAGCAGTTATGGTCGAAAACTGTTTTTT
TRBJ2-6,17,TRBV7-3,.,.,CASSPGTVSSGANVLTF,TGTGCCAGCAGCCCGGGGACTGTAAGCTCTGGGGCCAACGTCCTGACTTTC
TRBJ2-1,16,TRBV27,many,TRBD2,CASSLSGGGASYEQFF,TGTGCCAGCAGTTTATCCGGCGGGGGGGCTAGCTATGAGCAGTTCTTC
TRBJ2-1,13,TRBV7-9,few,TRBD2,CASSFERGVEQFF,TGTGCCAGCAGCTTTGAGCGGGGGGTTGAGCAGTTCTTC
TRBJ1-1,15,TRBV5-1,.,.,CASSQRDRPRTEAFF,TGCGCCAGCAGCCAGAGGGACCGGCCACGGACTGAAGCTTTCTTT
TRBJ2-1,16,TRBV5-5,many,TRBD2,CASSSYSGGAGNEQFF,TGTGCCAGCAGCTCTTATAGCGGGGGGGCCGGAAATGAGCAGTTCTTC
TRBJ1-1,13,TRBV7-3,.,TRBD1,CASKRQGNTEAFF,TGTGCCAGCAAAAGACAGGGGAACACTGAAGCTTTCTTT
TRBJ2-1,16,TRBV2,.,.,CASSEPRGHSYNEQFF,TGTGCCAGCAGTGAGCCCCGCGGCCACTCCTACAATGAGCAGTTCTTC
TRBJ1-5,14,TRBV10-2,many,.,CASREDRRSQPQHF,TGCGCCAGCAGGGAAGACAGGAGGAGTCAGCCCCAGCATTTT
TRBJ1-3,12,TRBV12-3/TRBV12-4,.,.,CASSWTLNTIYF,TGTGCCAGCAGCTGGACATTAAACACCATATATTTT
TRBJ2-5,14,TRBV29-1,.,.,CSVRTAVIQETQYF,TGCAGCGTGCGAACTGCGGTGATCCAAGAGACCCAGTACTTC
TRBJ2-2,17,TRBV7-7,few,.,CASSATFSLGNTGELFF,TGTGCCAGCAGCGCTACCTTTTCCTTAGGGAACACCGGGGAGCTGTTTTTT
TRBJ2-3,15,TRBV5-1,.,.,CASRPDGSSTDTQYF,TGCGCCAGCAGGCCCGATGGGAGTAGCACAGATACGCAGTATTTT
TRBJ1-2,13,TRBV7-3,few,.,CATEPREDYGYTF,TGTGCCACAGAACCCAGGGAGGACTATGGCTACACCTTC
TRBJ2-1,13,TRBV4-1,few,.,CASSGVTYNEQFF,TGCGCCAGCAGTGGGGTAACCTACAATGAGCAGTTCTTC
TRBJ1-1,12,TRBV20-1,many,TRBD1,CSVRTGNTEAFF,TGCAGTGTTCGGACAGGGAACACTGAAGCTTTCTTT
TRBJ1-2,15,TRBV12-3/TRBV12-4,.,.,CASSIVRAGERSYTF,TGTGCCAGCAGCATCGTCCGGGCAGGGGAGCGGAGCTACACCTTC
TRBJ1-4,16,TRBV20-1,few,.,CSARDLDGGAGEKLFF,TGCAGTGCTAGAGATTTGGATGGGGGAGCGGGTGAAAAACTGTTTTTT